This TCR beta chain was identified in a study of cytomegalovirus exposure and HLA in healthy donors. General study results and limits: The number of N-insertions in an Asian-associated ancestry cluster was reportedly below the roughly 670-donor mean in a later analysis. A classifier reportedly called cytomegalovirus status with high sensitivity and specificity. DRB1 had the most TCR associations and HLA-C the fewest, a later analysis found, with rates varying by HLA locus. In an earlier analysis, about 87% or about 30%: the productive usage of most TCR beta V segments.

With 60 Vbeta and 13 Jbeta primers, the PCR was carried out. Generated by immunoSEQ multiplex PCR, the TCRdb table keeps only in-frame clones and is missing some. The data show some 200,000 clones, with about 80% seen just once and roughly 1.3% held by the top ten. To note about this clone: Its antigen is unidentified.

The length of the CDR3 is 14 residues. Germline V lookup: CDR1 MNHEY, CDR2 SVGAGI. V gave up 5 bases and J gave up 4 bases; unmatched junction bases: 4. The specimen sequenced was PBMCs. This chain connects TRBV6-5 to TRBJ2-7; 11 bases line up with TRBD1. The TCR was taken from a girl between 10 and 17 years old in good health and CMV-seronegative. The CDR3 loop reads CASSKDRGLYEQYF. The CDR3 DNA reads as TGTGCCAGCAGTAAGGACAGGGGGCTATACGAGCAGTACTTC.